This TCR beta chain was sequenced in a study of graft-versus-host responses after intestinal transplantation. Study-wide background: Following induction with anti-thymocyte globulin, all recipients were given tacrolimus and steroids for around three years. The study, taken as a whole, reports: Early post-transplant HvG declines were associated with peak circulating GvH clone levels. GvH clones occurred in recipient marrow; some first appeared in ileum or blood.

Germline loops: CDR1 SNHLY, CDR2 FYNNEI. Trimming stripped 5 bases from V and 2 bases from J, with 22 bases between. The CDR3 sequence is 18 residues long. In regard to this clone: Its antigen remains unidentified.

The protocol was immunoSEQ multiplex PCR, while the TCRdb copy is restricted to in-frame clones and leaves out a portion. Of some 120,000 clones in the sample, around 92% are singletons; the top ten hold 1% to 1.5%. This specimen consisted of unstimulated CD8+ T cells sorted from spleen or lymph node cells, obtained before transplant. The TCR sequence derives from a human donor who was the organ donor for an intestinal transplant. This rearrangement joins TRBV2 to TRBJ1-5, with a possible D match to TRBD1 (6 bases). The CDR3 reads CASSPSGRLRQGNQPQHF. The CDR3 DNA follows: TGTGCCAGCAGTCCCTCAGGTAGGTTGAGACAGGGCAATCAGCCCCAGCATTTT.